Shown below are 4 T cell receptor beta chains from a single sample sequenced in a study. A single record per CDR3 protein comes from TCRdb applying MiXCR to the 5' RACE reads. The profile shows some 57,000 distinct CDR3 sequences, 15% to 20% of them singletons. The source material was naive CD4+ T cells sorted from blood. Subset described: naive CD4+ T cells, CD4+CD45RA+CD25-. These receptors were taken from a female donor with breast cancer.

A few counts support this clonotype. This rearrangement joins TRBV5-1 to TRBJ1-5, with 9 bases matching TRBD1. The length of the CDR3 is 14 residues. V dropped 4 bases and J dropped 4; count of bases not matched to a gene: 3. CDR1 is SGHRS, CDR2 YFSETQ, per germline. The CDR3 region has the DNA TGCGCCAGCAGCGTTGGGACAGGGAATCAGCCCCAGCATTTT. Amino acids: CASSVGTGNQPQHF.

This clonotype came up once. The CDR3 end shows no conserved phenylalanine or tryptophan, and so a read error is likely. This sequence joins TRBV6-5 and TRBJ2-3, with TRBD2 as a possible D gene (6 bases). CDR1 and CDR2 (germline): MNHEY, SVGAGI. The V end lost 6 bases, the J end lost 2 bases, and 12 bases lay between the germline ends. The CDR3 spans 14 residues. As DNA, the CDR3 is TGTGCCAGCAGCCTCAAGCGGGCCACAGATACGCAGTATTCT. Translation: CASSLKRATDTQYS.

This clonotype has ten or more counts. CDR3 DNA sequence: TGCGCCAGCAGCCACCCTGGGACTAGCGGGGAGGTACCACAGGATACGCAGTATTTT. Translating it yields CASSHPGTSGEVPQDTQYF. The rearrangement links TRBV5-1 to TRBJ2-3, with 13 bases fitting TRBD2. The germline CDR1 and CDR2 sequences are SGHRS and YFSETQ. With 4 bases clipped from V and 6 bases from J, the junction kept 17 bases outside the gene matches. This CDR3 is 19 amino acids long. Variable domain in full (rest from reference TRBV5-1 and TRBJ2-3): KAGVTQTPRYLIKTRGQQVTLSCSPISGHRSVSWYQQTPGQGLQFLFEYFSETQRNKGNFPGRFSGRQFSNSRSEMNVSTLELGDSALYLCASSHPGTSGEVPQDTQYFGPGTRLTVL.

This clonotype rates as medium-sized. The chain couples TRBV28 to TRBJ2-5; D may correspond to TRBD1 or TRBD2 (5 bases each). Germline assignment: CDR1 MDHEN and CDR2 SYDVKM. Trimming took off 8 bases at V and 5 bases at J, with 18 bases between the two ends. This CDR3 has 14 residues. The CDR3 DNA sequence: TGTGCCAGCCAACCCCAGGGAGTTACGGAGACCCAGTACTTC. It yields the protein CASQPQGVTETQYF.